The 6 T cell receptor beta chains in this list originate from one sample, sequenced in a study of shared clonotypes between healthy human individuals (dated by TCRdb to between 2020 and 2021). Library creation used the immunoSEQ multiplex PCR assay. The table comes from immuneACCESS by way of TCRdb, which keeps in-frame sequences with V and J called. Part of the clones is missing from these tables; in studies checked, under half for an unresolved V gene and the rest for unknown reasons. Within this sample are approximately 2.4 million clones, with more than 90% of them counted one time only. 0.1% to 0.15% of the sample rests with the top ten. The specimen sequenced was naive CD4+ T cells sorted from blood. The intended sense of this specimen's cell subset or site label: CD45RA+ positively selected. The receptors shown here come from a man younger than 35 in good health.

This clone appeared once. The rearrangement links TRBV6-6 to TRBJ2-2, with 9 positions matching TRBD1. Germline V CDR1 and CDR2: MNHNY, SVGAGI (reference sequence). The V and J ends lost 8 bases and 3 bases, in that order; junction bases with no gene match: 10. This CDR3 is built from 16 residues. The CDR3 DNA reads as TGTGCCAGCTCGCCGGTACAGGGGGCATACACCGGGGAGCTGTTTTTT. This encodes CASSPVQGAYTGELFF.

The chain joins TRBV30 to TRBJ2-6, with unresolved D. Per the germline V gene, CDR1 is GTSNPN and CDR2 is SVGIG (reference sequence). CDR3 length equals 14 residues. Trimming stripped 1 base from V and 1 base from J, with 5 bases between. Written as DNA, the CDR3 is TGTGCCTGGAGTGAGCAATCTGGGGCCAACGTCCTGACTTTC. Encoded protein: CAWSEQSGANVLTF.

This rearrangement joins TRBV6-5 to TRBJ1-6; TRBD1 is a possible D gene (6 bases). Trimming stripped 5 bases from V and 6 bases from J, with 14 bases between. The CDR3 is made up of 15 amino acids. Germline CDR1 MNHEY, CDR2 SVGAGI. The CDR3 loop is CASSKDSFSNSPLHF. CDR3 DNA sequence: TGTGCCAGCAGTAAGGACAGCTTTAGTAATTCACCCCTCCACTTT.

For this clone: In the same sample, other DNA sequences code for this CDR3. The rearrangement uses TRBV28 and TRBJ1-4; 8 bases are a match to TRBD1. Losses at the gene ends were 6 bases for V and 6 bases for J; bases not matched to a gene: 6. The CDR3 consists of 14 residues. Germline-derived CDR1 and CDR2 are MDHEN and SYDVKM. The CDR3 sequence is CASSLDRGDEKLFF. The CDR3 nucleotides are TGTGCCAGCAGCCTCGACAGGGGTGATGAAAAACTGTTTTTT.

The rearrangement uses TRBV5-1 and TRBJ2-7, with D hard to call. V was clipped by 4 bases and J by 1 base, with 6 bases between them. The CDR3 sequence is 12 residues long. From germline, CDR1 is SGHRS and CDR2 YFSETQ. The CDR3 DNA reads TGCGCCAGCAGCGCGTTTTCCTACGAGCAGTACTTC. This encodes CASSAFSYEQYF.

CDR3 nucleotides: TGTGCTAGTGGTTTGGTAAATAGCGGGAGGGCCGATGAGCAGTTCTTC. This encodes CASGLVNSGRADEQFF. The chain has TRBV12-5 and TRBJ2-1, with 11 bases identical to TRBD2. The CDR3 spans 16 residues. With 0 bases clipped from V and 8 bases from J, the junction kept 6 bases outside the gene matches. The germline V gene encodes CDR1 LGHNT and CDR2 FRNRAP. Based on the CDR3 plus reference TRBV12-5 and TRBJ2-1, the full variable domain is DARVTQTPRHKVTEMGQEVTMRCQPILGHNTVFWYRQTMMQGLELLAYFRNRAPLDDSGMPKDRFSAEMPDATLATLKIQPSEPRDSAVYFCASGLVNSGRADEQFFGPGTRLTVL.